Each of the 16 T cell receptor beta chains below was sequenced from the same sample in a study of cytomegalovirus exposure and HLA in healthy donors. The PCR was carried out with 60 Vbeta primers and 13 Jbeta primers. Profiling relied on immunoSEQ multiplex PCR, and the TCRdb table lists in-frame clones only, not all of them. The sample carries around 150,000 clones, around 68% recorded once. Sample: PBMCs. Receptor source: a middle-aged man in good health and CMV-seronegative.

This sequence joins TRBV7-9 and TRBJ1-2; 10 positions match TRBD1. After removal of 1 base from V and 5 bases from J, the junction contained 10 bases not matched to a gene. The germline CDR1 and CDR2 sequences are SEHNR and FQNEAQ (reference sequence). This CDR3 region has 17 residues. The chain's CDR3 is CASSLGAGTGDIYGYTF. The DNA of the CDR3 is TGTGCCAGCAGCTTAGGAGCCGGGACAGGGGATATTTATGGCTACACCTTC.

The chain links TRBV19 to TRBJ2-4; D perhaps matches TRBD1 (8 bases). Deletions cut 6 bases from V and 5 bases from J, with 14 bases between. The CDR3 spans 14 residues. The germline V gene has CDR1 LNHDA and CDR2 SQIVND (reference sequence). The CDR3 DNA is TGTGCCAGTAGAGCGGGACAGGCGGAAAACATTCAGTACTTC. Its protein product is CASRAGQAENIQYF.

This clone was seen once. This chain joins TRBV28 and TRBJ1-1; 9 nucleotides agree with TRBD1. The CDR3 is 13 amino acids. V was clipped by 6 bases and J by 5 bases; unmatched bases: 4. CDR1 is MDHEN and CDR2 is SYDVKM in the germline V gene. CDR3 protein: CASRPDRGTEAFF. CDR3 nucleotide sequence: TGTGCCAGCAGGCCGGACAGGGGTACTGAAGCTTTCTTT.

J is TRBJ1-2 and V is TRBV9; 9 bases align to TRBD1. Germline V gene data show CDR1 as SGDLS and CDR2 as YYNGEE. The length of the CDR3 is 16 residues. J was trimmed by 5 bases and V by 0 bases; bases with no gene match: 8. CDR3 sequence reads: CASSVGTGTGSYGYTF. For the CDR3, the DNA is TGTGCCAGCAGCGTAGGGACCGGGACAGGGTCATATGGCTACACCTTC. The whole variable domain, filled in from reference TRBV9 and TRBJ1-2, reads DSGVTQTPKHLITATGQRVTLRCSPRSGDLSVYWYQQSLDQGLQFLIQYYNGEERAKGNILERFSAQQFPDLHSELNLSSLELGDSALYFCASSVGTGTGSYGYTFGSGTRLTVV.

The chain recombines TRBV7-9 with TRBJ1-1, with 8 bases fitting TRBD1. This CDR3 spans 14 amino acids. Germline V gene sequence: CDR1 SEHNR, CDR2 FQNEAQ (reference sequence). Trimming took 5 bases from V and 2 from J; bases not matched to a gene: 4. Here the CDR3 DNA reads TGTGCCAGCAGCCCGGGACAGGTCAACACTGAAGCTTTCTTT. This encodes CASSPGQVNTEAFF.

The chain is built from TRBV2 and TRBJ2-5; D might be TRBD2 (7 bases). This CDR3 has 13 amino acids. With 6 bases removed from V and 4 bases from J, the gap between germline ends came to 12 bases. The V gene's germline CDR1 is SNHLY and CDR2 FYNNEI. This CDR3 is CASRGGQGETQYF. CDR3 coding DNA: TGTGCCAGCAGGGGGGGGCAAGGAGAGACCCAGTACTTC.

This clone was detected once. The V gene is TRBV2, the J gene TRBJ1-2; 10 bases match TRBD1. The CDR3 sequence is 12 residues long. The germline V gene encodes CDR1 SNHLY and CDR2 FYNNEI. CDR3 loop: CVQGQGLWGYTF. The CDR3 DNA sequence: TGTGTGCAGGGACAGGGGCTTTGGGGCTACACCTTC. Full variable domain (missing parts from reference TRBV2 and TRBJ1-2): EPEVTQTPSHQVTQMGQEVILRCVPISNHLYFYWYRQILGQKVEFLVSFYNNEISEKSEIFDDQFSVERPDGSNFTLKIRSTKLEDSAMYFCVQGQGLWGYTFGSGTRLTVV.

CDR3: CASSTWGEGSNQPQHF. CDR3 coding DNA: TGTGCCAGCAGCACGTGGGGGGAGGGCAGCAATCAGCCCCAGCATTTT. This chain links TRBV7-9 with TRBJ1-5, with D perhaps matching TRBD1 (5 bases). V was shortened by 5 bases and J by 1 base, with 15 bases between the two germline ends. The CDR3 extends over 16 amino acids. CDR1 is SEHNR and CDR2 is FQNEAQ in the germline V gene (reference sequence).

This chain joins TRBV9 and TRBJ2-1; D possibly corresponds to TRBD2 (6 bases). This CDR3 has 16 residues. Trimming left V 2 bases short and J 6 bases short, with 18 bases between. The germline CDR1 and CDR2 sequences are SGDLS and YYNGEE. In nucleotides, the CDR3 is TGTGCCAGCAGCGTCGCTAGTGGGGGGAAAGGCAATGAGCAGTTCTTC. Amino acids: CASSVASGGKGNEQFF.

This clone occurred many times. J is TRBJ2-1 and V is TRBV6-1; D perhaps matches TRBD1 (6 bases). Germline lookup yields CDR1 MNHNS and CDR2 SASEGT. Trimming left V 0 bases short and J 3 bases short, with 12 bases between. The CDR3 contains 16 residues. CDR3 residues: CASSEAQGPLYNEQFF. The CDR3 bases are TGTGCCAGCAGTGAAGCTCAGGGGCCCCTCTACAATGAGCAGTTCTTC.

The V call is TRBV27, the J call TRBJ1-3; D is undetermined. Trimming removed 2 bases at V and 1 base at J, with 12 bases between. The CDR3 totals 16 residues. Germline assignment: CDR1 MNHEY and CDR2 SMNVEV (reference sequence). CDR3 sequence reads: CASSLSPRPSGNTIYF. Here the CDR3 DNA reads TGTGCCAGCAGTTTAAGTCCCAGGCCGTCTGGAAACACCATATATTTT.

The J gene is TRBJ1-2, the V gene TRBV6-5; 7 bases align to TRBD1. V shed 5 bases, J shed 5 bases, and the junction held 11 bases outside the gene matches. The CDR3 spans 15 residues. Per the germline V gene, CDR1 is MNHEY and CDR2 is SVGAGI. CDR3 protein: CASSIPGQSLYGYTF. For the CDR3, the DNA is TGTGCCAGCAGTATACCGGGACAGAGTCTTTATGGCTACACCTTC.

The chain uses TRBV19 and TRBJ2-1; 7 bases are shared with TRBD2. There are 19 residues in the CDR3. Germline-derived CDR1 and CDR2 are LNHDA and SQIVND (reference sequence). The J segment lost 0 bases and the V segment lost 5 bases, leaving 16 bases of the junction unmatched. CDR3 DNA sequence: TGTGCCAGTAGTGCAGCCCGACTAGCTCCCAAGAGCTCCTACAATGAGCAGTTCTTC. This translates into CASSAARLAPKSSYNEQFF. The full variable domain, with the rest looked up from reference TRBV19 and TRBJ2-1, is DGGITQSPKYLFRKEGQNVTLSCEQNLNHDAMYWYRQDPGQGLRLIYYSQIVNDFQKGDIAEGYSVSREKKESFPLTVTSAQKNPTAFYLCASSAARLAPKSSYNEQFFGPGTRLTVL.

The genes are TRBV29-1 and TRBJ1-1; D is possibly TRBD1 (6 bases). V was clipped by 0 bases and J by 5 bases, with 19 bases between them. The CDR3 is 16 amino acids. Germline V gives CDR1 SQVTM, CDR2 ANQGSEA. The CDR3, as DNA: TGCAGCGTTGAAGATCCCCAGCTGAGGGGGTGGACTGAAGCTTTCTTT. Residues: CSVEDPQLRGWTEAFF.

The chain carries TRBV5-4 and TRBJ1-5; possible D gene TRBD1, 6 bases. V was clipped by 3 bases and J by 4 bases, with 8 bases between them. The germline CDR1 and CDR2 sequences are SGHNT and YYREEE (reference sequence). The CDR3 is 13 amino acids. CDR3 DNA sequence: TGTGCCAGCAGCTGGGACATAAATCAGCCCCAGCATTTT. It specifies CASSWDINQPQHF. The full variable domain, in which reference TRBV5-4 and TRBJ1-5 provide the parts outside the CDR3, is ETGVTQSPTHLIKTRGQQVTLRCSSQSGHNTVSWYQQALGQGPQFIFQYYREEENGRGNFPPRFSGLQFPNYSSELNVNALELDDSALYLCASSWDINQPQHFGDGTRLSIL.

Only a few counts were recorded for this clone. This sequence joins TRBV9 and TRBJ2-3, with 7 bases fitting TRBD1. With 3 bases clipped from V and 6 bases from J, the junction kept 13 bases outside the gene matches. Germline CDR1 SGDLS, CDR2 YYNGEE. The CDR3 runs 16 residues. CDR3 sequence: CASSATWTGRRDTQYF. The CDR3 nucleotides read TGTGCCAGCAGCGCAACTTGGACAGGCCGTCGGGATACGCAGTATTTT.